This T cell receptor (beta chain) was sequenced in a study of T cell changes during pregnancy in multiple sclerosis. Libraries were prepared by immunoSEQ multiplex PCR; TCRdb keeps only in-frame clonotypes and omits some of them. The table lists about 70,000 clones, around 90% of them singletons, with over 1.1% in the top ten. V was trimmed by 1 base and J by 0 bases, leaving 10 bases between them. Germline values: CDR1 SEHNR, CDR2 FQNEAQ (reference sequence). The CDR3 contains 15 residues. The chain joins TRBV7-9 to TRBJ2-7, with D tentatively TRBD1 (6 bases). The material was peripheral blood, obtained after pregnancy. This clonotype originated in a female donor with multiple sclerosis, enrolled in a pregnancy study. This chain's CDR3 is CASSLVDRSSYEQYF. CDR3 DNA sequence: TGTGCCAGCAGCTTAGTAGACAGGAGCTCCTACGAGCAGTACTTC.